These T cell receptor beta chains were read from a single sample in a study of T cell responses to AZD1222 COVID-19 vaccine. Profiling relied on immunoSEQ multiplex PCR, and the TCRdb table lists in-frame clones only, not all of them. The sample consists of some 69,000 clones, 85% of them appearing once. This sample comprised peripheral blood, obtained on day 0 of AZD1222 vaccination. All receptors come from an adult in good health. CDR3s include the opening cysteine and the closing phenylalanine or tryptophan. D genes are given only for firm matches. Clone size appears in some rows only: once, few, many, or a class for an expanded clone.

TRBJ2-1 TRBD2 TRBV9 - CASSVRGPGTSGPSSYNEQFF TGTGCCAGCAGCGTACGCGGCCCCGGGACTAGCGGGCCGAGCTCCTACAATGAGCAGTTCTTC
TRBJ1-1 - TRBV5-1 once CASSSMTGPLEAFF TGCGCCAGCAGCTCGATGACCGGGCCCCTTGAAGCTTTCTTT
TRBJ2-6 - TRBV6-2/TRBV6-3 - CASSSSPGANVLTF TGTGCCAGCAGTTCCAGCCCCGGGGCCAACGTCCTGACTTTC
TRBJ1-6 TRBD1 TRBV6-5 - CASSLDRGYNSPLHF TGTGCCAGTTCCCTGGACAGGGGGTATAATTCACCCCTCCACTTT
TRBJ2-5 - TRBV30 once CAFRVQETQYF TGTGCCTTCCGGGTACAAGAGACCCAGTACTTC
TRBJ2-5 TRBD2 TRBV9 - CASSVGGVAGAQYF TGTGCCAGCAGCGTAGGCGGGGTGGCGGGGGCCCAGTACTTC
TRBJ1-1 TRBD1 TRBV7-2 - CASSLDRVNTEAFF TGTGCCAGCAGCTTGGACAGGGTGAACACTGAAGCTTTCTTT
TRBJ1-6 - TRBV15 - CATSRDLASLDSPLHF TGTGCCACCAGCAGAGATCTCGCCAGCTTAGATTCACCCCTCCACTTT
TRBJ1-2 TRBD1 TRBV28 - CASRTGTGFFYGYTF TGTGCCAGCAGAACCGGGACAGGGTTTTTCTATGGCTACACCTTC
TRBJ1-3 - TRBV9 - CASSVAGQGNTIYF TGTGCCAGCAGCGTAGCGGGGCAGGGGAACACCATATATTTT
TRBJ2-7 TRBD1 TRBV18 - CASSLGQGISYEQYF TGTGCCAGCTCCCTGGGACAGGGCATCTCCTACGAGCAGTACTTC
TRBJ2-7 - TRBV5-1 - CASSSQATYEQYF TGCGCCAGCAGTTCGCAGGCCACCTACGAGCAGTACTTC
TRBJ2-3 - TRBV5-6 - CASSLELAADTQYF TGTGCCAGCAGCTTGGAACTAGCCGCAGATACGCAGTATTTT
TRBJ2-7 - TRBV6-1 - CASSEVGDEQYF TGTGCCAGCAGTGAAGTGGGGGACGAGCAGTACTTC
TRBJ2-2 - TRBV19 - CASSIASGTGELFF TGTGCCAGTAGTATCGCAAGCGGTACCGGGGAGCTGTTTTTT
TRBJ1-2 - TRBV19 once CASSAAANYGYTF TGTGCCAGTAGTGCGGCCGCGAACTATGGCTACACCTTC